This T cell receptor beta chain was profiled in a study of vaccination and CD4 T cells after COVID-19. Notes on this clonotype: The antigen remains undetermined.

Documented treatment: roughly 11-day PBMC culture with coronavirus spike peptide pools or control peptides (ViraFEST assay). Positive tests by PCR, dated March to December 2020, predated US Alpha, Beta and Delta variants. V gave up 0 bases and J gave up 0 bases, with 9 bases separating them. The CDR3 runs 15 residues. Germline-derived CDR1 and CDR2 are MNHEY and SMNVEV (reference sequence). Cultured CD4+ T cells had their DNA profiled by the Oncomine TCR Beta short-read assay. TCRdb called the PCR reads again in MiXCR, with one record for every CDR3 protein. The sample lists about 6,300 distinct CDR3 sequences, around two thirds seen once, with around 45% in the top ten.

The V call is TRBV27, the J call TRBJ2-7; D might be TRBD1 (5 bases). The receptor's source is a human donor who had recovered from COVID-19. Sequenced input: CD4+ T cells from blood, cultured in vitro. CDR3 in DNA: TGTGCCAGCAGTTTATCGTACAGGAGCTCCTACGAGCAGTACTTC. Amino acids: CASSLSYRSSYEQYF.